This T cell receptor beta chain was captured in a study of beta chain features in type 1 diabetes. Sequencing targeted expressed TCRB transcripts, as all isolated RNA had been reverse transcribed. The data were produced by immunoSEQ multiplex PCR, yet TCRdb's version contains in-frame clones alone and is incomplete. This sample has around 430,000 clones, with approximately 31% found just once. This CDR3 comprises 15 residues. Unmatched junction bases numbered 6, after V lost 1 base and J lost 8 bases. Germline CDR1 is SGHRS and CDR2 is YFSETQ. This sequence joins TRBV5-1 and TRBJ2-1; 10 bases map to TRBD2. The clonotype originates from a man aged 18 to 29 in good health. Material for sequencing was naive CD4+ T cells from blood. The CDR3 protein is CASSLTSGVWDEQFF. The CDR3, as DNA: TGCGCCAGCAGCTTGACTAGCGGGGTTTGGGATGAGCAGTTCTTC.